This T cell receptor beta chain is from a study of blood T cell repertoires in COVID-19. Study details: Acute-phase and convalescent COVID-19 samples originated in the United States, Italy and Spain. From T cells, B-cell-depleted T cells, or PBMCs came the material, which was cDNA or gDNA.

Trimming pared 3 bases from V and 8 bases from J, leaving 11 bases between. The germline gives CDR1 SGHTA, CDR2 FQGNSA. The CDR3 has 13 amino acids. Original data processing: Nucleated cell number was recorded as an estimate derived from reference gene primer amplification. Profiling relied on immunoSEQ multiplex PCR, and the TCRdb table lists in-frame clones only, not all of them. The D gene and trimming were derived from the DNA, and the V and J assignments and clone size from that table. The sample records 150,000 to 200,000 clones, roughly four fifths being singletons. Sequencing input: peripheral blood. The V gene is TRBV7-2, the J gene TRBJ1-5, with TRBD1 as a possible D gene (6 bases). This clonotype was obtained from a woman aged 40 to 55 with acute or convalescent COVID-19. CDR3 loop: CASSLGGQKPQHF. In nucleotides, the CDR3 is TGTGCCAGCAGCTTGGGGGGGCAGAAGCCCCAGCATTTT. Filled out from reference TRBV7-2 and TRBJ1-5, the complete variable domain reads GAGVSQSPSNKVTEKGKDVELRCDPISGHTALYWYRQSLGQGLEFLIYFQGNSAPDKSGLPSDRFSAERTGGSVSTLTIQRTQQEDSAVYLCASSLGGQKPQHFGDGTRLSIL.